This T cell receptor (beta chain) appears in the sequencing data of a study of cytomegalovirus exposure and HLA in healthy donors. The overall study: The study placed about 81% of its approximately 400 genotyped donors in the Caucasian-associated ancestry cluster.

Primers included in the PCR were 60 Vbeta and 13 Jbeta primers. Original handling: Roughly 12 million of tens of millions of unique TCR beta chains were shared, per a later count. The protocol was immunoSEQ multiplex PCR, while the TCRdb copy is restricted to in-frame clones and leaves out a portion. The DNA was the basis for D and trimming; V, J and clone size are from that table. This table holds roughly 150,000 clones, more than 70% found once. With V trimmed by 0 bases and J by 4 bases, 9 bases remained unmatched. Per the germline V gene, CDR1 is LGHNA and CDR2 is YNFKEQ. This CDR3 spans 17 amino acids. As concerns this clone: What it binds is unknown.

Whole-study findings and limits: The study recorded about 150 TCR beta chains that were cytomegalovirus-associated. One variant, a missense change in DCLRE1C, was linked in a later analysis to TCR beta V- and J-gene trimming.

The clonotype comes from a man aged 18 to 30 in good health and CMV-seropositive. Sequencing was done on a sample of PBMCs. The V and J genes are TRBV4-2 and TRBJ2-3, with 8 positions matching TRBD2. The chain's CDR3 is CASSQDGGLVGADTQYF. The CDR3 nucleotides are TGTGCCAGCAGCCAAGATGGGGGACTAGTCGGGGCAGATACGCAGTATTTT.